The present entry profiles one T cell receptor (beta chain) with its context. Authors' processing steps: Estimates of nucleated cell counts were drawn from the amplification of reference gene primers. Produced via immunoSEQ multiplex PCR; TCRdb's table is partial and in-frame only. V and J calls plus clone size are reproduced from that table; the DNA served to infer D and trimming. The table shows 95,000 to 110,000 clones, with around nine tenths occurring only once. The record originates from a study of blood T cell repertoires in COVID-19. Turning to the study itself: Researchers got acute and convalescent COVID-19 samples from the United States, Italy and Spain. PBMCs, B-cell-depleted T cells, or T cells provided the cDNA or gDNA that made up the material.

This CDR3 contains 20 residues. Germline lookup yields CDR1 MGHRA and CDR2 YSYEKL. Deletions cut 2 bases from V and 0 bases from J, with 25 bases between. The rearrangement uses TRBV4-1 and TRBJ1-2, with D possibly TRBD1 on 6 matching bases. The sample consisted of peripheral blood. The TCR originated in a man aged 45-65 years in a cohort sampled during active COVID-19. The CDR3, as DNA: TGCGCCAGCAGCCAACTCAATCCCTTTCTAACAGGGCCCACTAACTATGGCTACACCTTC. This codes for CASSQLNPFLTGPTNYGYTF.